This TCR beta chain was profiled in a study of CXCR3-negative and CXCR3-positive naive CD8 T cells. In preparing the TRB cDNA libraries, 5' RACE with UMI labels was used. One entry per CDR3 protein, without DNA, is what TCRdb gives after re-calling the 5' RACE reads. The repertoire table contains 40,000 to 45,000 distinct CDR3 sequences. A word on this clonotype: Antigen specificity is unknown.

Study-level points and caveats: In naive cells, CXCR3-negative and CXCR3-positive subsets had similar TRBV-TRBJ usage; memory cells differed. Memory CD8+ cells showed much lower diversity, while both naive subsets displayed comparably high diversity. TCR strength was inferred from TRB CDR3 properties, while surface CD5 was comparable between naive subsets.

The length of the CDR3 is 15 residues. CDR1 is SGDLS and CDR2 is YYNGEE in the germline V gene. The TCR originated in a human donor in good health. Some clones in this sample may be carry-over from other donors' samples. The chain uses TRBV9 and TRBJ2-1; absent DNA, TCRdb's TRBD2 call cannot be checked. The specimen was memory CD8+ T cells from blood. The CDR3 region is CASSVEAGGYNEQFF.